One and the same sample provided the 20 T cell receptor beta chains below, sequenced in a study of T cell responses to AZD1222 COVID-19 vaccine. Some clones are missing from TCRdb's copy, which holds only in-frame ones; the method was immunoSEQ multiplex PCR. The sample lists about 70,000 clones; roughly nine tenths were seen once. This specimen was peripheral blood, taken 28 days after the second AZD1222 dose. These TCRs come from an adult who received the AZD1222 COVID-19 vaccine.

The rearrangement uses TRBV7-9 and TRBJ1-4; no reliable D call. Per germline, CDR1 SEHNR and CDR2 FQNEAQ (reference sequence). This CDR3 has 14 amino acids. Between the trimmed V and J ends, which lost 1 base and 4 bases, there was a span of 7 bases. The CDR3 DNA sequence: TGTGCCAGCAGCTTAGTAGAGAATAATGAAAAACTGTTTTTT. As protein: CASSLVENNEKLFF.

The CDR3 DNA reads TGTGCCAGCAGTTTATATTCTCTCCCGGGACAGGGGGCGGGTGGCTACACCTTC. Translating gives CASSLYSLPGQGAGGYTF. The rearrangement links TRBV27 to TRBJ1-2, with 12 bases that match TRBD1. Germline V gives CDR1 MNHEY, CDR2 SMNVEV (reference sequence). V lost 1 base, J lost 7 bases, and 13 bases stayed unmatched. The CDR3 contains 18 residues.

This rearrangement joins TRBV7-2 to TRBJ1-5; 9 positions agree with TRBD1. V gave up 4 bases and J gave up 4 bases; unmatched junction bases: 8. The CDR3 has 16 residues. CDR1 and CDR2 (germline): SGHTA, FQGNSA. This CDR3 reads CASSSGDRVRNQPQHF. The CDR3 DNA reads TGTGCCAGCAGCTCCGGGGACAGGGTAAGAAATCAGCCCCAGCATTTT.

The CDR3 here is CASSTRQNYGYTF. The CDR3 DNA reads TGTGCCAGCAGCACCAGACAAAACTATGGCTACACCTTC. The chain is built from TRBV7-9 and TRBJ1-2, with no clear D. From germline, CDR1 is SEHNR and CDR2 FQNEAQ (reference sequence). CDR3 length equals 13 residues. V lost 5 bases to trimming and J lost 2 bases, with 9 bases between them.

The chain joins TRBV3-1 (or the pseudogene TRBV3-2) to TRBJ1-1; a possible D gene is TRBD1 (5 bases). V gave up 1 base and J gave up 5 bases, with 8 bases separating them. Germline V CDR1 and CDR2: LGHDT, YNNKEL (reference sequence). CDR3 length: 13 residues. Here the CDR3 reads CASSQVRETEAFF. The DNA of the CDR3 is TGTGCCAGCAGCCAAGTCAGGGAAACTGAAGCTTTCTTT.

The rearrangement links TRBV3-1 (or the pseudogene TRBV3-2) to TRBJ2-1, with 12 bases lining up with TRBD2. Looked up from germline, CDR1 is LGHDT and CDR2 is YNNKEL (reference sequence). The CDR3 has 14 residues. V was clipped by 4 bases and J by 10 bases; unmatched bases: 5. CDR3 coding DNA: TGTGCCAGCAGCCTACTAGCGGGAGGTCAAGAGCAGTTCTTC. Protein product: CASSLLAGGQEQFF.

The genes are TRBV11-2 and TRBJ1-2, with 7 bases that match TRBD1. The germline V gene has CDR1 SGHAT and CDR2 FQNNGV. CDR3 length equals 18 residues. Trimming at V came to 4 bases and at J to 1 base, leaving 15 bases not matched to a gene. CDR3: CASSSRPRGRGHNYGYTF. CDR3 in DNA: TGTGCCAGCAGCTCGCGCCCTAGGGGGCGGGGCCATAACTATGGCTACACCTTC. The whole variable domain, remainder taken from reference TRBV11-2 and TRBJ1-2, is EAGVAQSPRYKIIEKRQSVAFWCNPISGHATLYWYQQILGQGPKLLIQFQNNGVVDDSQLPKDRFSAERLKGVDSTLKIQPAKLEDSAVYLCASSSRPRGRGHNYGYTFGSGTRLTVV.

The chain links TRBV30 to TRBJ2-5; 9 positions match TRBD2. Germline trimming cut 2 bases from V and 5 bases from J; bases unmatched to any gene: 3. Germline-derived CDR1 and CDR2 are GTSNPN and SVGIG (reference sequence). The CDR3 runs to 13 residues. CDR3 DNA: TGTGCCTGGAGTCTAGCGGGGTGGGAGACCCAGTACTTC. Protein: CAWSLAGWETQYF.

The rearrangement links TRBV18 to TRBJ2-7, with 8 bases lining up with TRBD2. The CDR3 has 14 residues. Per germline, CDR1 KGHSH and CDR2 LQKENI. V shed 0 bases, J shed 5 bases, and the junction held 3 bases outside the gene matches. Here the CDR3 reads CASSPPGLAHEQYF. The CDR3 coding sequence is TGTGCCAGCTCACCACCTGGACTAGCCCACGAGCAGTACTTC.

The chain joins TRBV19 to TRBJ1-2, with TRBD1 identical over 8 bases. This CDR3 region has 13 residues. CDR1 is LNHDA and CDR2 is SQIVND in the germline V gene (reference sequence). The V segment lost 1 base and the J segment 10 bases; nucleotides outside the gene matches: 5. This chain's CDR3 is CASSIGRQGFYTF. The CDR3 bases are TGTGCCAGTAGTATAGGGCGACAGGGGTTCTACACCTTC.

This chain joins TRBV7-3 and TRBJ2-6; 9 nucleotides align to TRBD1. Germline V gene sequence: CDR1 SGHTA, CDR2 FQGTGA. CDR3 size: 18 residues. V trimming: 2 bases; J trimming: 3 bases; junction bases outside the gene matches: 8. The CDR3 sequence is CASSLAGQGIGGANVLTF. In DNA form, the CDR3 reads TGTGCCAGCAGCTTAGCCGGACAGGGGATAGGTGGGGCCAACGTCCTGACTTTC.

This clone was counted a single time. In DNA form, the CDR3 reads TGTGCCAGCAGCTTAGTGGGTTTAGGAGGCGGCTACACCTTC. Translating it yields CASSLVGLGGGYTF. The rearrangement uses TRBV7-9 and TRBJ1-2, with D unresolved. Deletions cut 1 base from V and 8 bases from J, with 14 bases between. Looked up from germline, CDR1 is SEHNR and CDR2 is FQNEAQ (reference sequence). The CDR3 has 14 residues.

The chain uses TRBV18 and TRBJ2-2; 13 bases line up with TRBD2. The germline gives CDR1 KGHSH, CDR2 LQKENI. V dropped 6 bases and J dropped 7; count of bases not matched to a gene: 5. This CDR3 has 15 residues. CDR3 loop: CASSWTSGSNGELFF. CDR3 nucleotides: TGTGCCAGCTCCTGGACTAGCGGGAGTAACGGGGAGCTGTTTTTT.

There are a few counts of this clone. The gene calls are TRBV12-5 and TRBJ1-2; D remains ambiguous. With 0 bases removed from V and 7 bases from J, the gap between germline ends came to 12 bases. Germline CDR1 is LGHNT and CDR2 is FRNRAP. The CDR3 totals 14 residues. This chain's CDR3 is CASGLVPNSLGYTF. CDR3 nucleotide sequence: TGTGCTAGTGGTTTGGTCCCCAACAGCCTTGGCTACACCTTC.

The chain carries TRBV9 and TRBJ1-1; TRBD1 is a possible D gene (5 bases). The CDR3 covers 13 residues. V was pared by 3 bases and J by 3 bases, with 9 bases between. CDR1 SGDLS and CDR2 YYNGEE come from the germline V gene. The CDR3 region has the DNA TGTGCCAGCAGCGCAGGGTCCTACACTGAAGCTTTCTTT. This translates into CASSAGSYTEAFF.

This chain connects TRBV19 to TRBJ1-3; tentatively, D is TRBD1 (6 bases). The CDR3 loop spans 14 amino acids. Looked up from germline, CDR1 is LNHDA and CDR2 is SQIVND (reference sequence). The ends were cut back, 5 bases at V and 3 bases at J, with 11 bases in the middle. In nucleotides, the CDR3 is TGTGCCAGTAGTCCGGGGGCAGATGGAAACACCATATATTTT. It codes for CASSPGADGNTIYF.

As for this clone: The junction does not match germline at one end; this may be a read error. The CDR3 DNA reads as TGTGTCAGCAGTTACCCCTCGGATGGGTACACTGAAGCTTTCTTT. The encoded protein is CVSSYPSDGYTEAFF. The chain has TRBV6-2 or TRBV6-3 and TRBJ1-1; D unclear. The CDR3 consists of 15 residues. Germline V CDR1 and CDR2: MNHEY, SVGEGT.

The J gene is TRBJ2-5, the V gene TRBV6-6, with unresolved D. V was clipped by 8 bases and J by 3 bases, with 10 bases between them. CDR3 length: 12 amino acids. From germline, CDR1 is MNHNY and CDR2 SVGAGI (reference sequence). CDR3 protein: CASYTSEETQYF. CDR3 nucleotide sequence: TGTGCCAGCTACACGAGCGAAGAGACCCAGTACTTC.

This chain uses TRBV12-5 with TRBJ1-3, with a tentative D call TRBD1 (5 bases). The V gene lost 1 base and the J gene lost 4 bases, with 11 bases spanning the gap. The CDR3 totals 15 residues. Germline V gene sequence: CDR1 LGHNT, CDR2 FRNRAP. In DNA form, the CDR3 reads TGTGCTAGTGGTTTGGGCCTCGGGGGAGGAAACACCATATATTTT. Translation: CASGLGLGGGNTIYF.

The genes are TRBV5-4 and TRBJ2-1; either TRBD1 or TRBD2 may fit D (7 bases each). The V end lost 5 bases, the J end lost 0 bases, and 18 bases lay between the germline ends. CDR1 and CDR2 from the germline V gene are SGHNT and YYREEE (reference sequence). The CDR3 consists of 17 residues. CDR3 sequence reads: CASSLTGRVSSYNEQFF. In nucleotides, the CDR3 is TGTGCCAGCAGTTTGACAGGGAGGGTAAGCTCCTACAATGAGCAGTTCTTC.